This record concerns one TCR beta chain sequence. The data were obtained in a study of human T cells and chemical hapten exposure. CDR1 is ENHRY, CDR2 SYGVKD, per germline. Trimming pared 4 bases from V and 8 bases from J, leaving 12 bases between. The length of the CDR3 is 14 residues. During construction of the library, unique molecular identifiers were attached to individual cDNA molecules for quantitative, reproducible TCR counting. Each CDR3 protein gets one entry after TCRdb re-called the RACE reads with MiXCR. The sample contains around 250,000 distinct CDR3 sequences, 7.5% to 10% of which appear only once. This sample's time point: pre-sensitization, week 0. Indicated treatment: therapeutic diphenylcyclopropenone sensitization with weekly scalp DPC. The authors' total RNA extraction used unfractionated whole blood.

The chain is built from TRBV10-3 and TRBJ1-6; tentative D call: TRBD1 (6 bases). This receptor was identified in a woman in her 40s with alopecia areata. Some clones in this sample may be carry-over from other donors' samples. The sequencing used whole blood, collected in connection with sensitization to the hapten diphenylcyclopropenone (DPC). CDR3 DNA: TGTGCCATCAGTGTCGGGGGGCTTGATTCACCCCTCCACTTT. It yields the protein CAISVGGLDSPLHF.